This passage covers 5 T cell receptor beta chains from one sample sequenced in a study of cytomegalovirus exposure and HLA in healthy donors. Amplification used 60 Vbeta primers and 13 Jbeta primers. Using immunoSEQ multiplex PCR, the repertoire was profiled, and TCRdb retains in-frame clones only, with some absent. The table counts 120,000 to 150,000 clones; less than 3% lies in the top ten. Specimen: PBMCs. These receptors all stem from a man aged 35 to 55 in good health and CMV-seronegative.

The chain joins TRBV10-3 to TRBJ2-3; 8 positions match TRBD2. The CDR3 totals 15 residues. From germline, CDR1 is ENHRY and CDR2 SYGVKD. Trimming at V came to 3 bases and at J to 2 bases, leaving 4 bases not matched to a gene. CDR3 DNA sequence: TGTGCCATCAGTGACCGGGGGGGGCCCACAGATACGCAGTATTTT. This codes for CAISDRGGPTDTQYF.

The chain has TRBV6-5 and TRBJ1-2, with 12 bases matching TRBD1. This CDR3 region has 14 residues. Trimming at V came to 6 bases and at J to 6 bases, leaving 5 bases not matched to a gene. Germline values: CDR1 MNHEY, CDR2 SVGAGI. The CDR3 DNA sequence: TGTGCCAGCAGGGGGACAGGGGGCGAGGATGGCTACACCTTC. Protein sequence: CASRGTGGEDGYTF.

J is TRBJ2-5 and V is TRBV5-1; no clear D. The CDR3 has 14 residues. The germline gives CDR1 SGHRS, CDR2 YFSETQ. Trimming took off 0 bases at V and 4 bases at J, with 10 bases between the two ends. CDR3 nucleotides: TGCGCCAGCAGCTTGGGGGCTTTCGGAGAGACCCAGTACTTC. It translates to CASSLGAFGETQYF. The whole variable domain, filled in from reference TRBV5-1 and TRBJ2-5, reads KAGVTQTPRYLIKTRGQQVTLSCSPISGHRSVSWYQQTPGQGLQFLFEYFSETQRNKGNFPGRFSGRQFSNSRSEMNVSTLELGDSALYLCASSLGAFGETQYFGPGTRLLVL.

The V and J genes are TRBV5-1 and TRBJ1-2, with 7 bases matching TRBD1. The CDR3 runs 16 residues. Germline V gene lookup returns CDR1 SGHRS and CDR2 YFSETQ. J gave up 2 bases and V 4 bases, and 11 bases lay outside the gene matches. CDR3 amino acids: CASSPGTASLNYGYTF. CDR3 in DNA: TGCGCCAGCAGCCCCGGGACAGCTTCTCTAAACTATGGCTACACCTTC. Full variable domain (missing parts from reference TRBV5-1 and TRBJ1-2): KAGVTQTPRYLIKTRGQQVTLSCSPISGHRSVSWYQQTPGQGLQFLFEYFSETQRNKGNFPGRFSGRQFSNSRSEMNVSTLELGDSALYLCASSPGTASLNYGYTFGSGTRLTVV.

CDR3 residues: CASGPGLGGTDTQYF. CDR3 sequence (DNA): TGTGCTAGTGGTCCGGGACTGGGGGGCACAGATACGCAGTATTTT. The J gene is TRBJ2-3, the V gene TRBV12-5, with D possibly TRBD2 on 6 matching bases. Trimming removed 5 bases at V and 1 base at J, with 13 bases between. Germline CDR1 and CDR2: LGHNT and FRNRAP. This CDR3 has 15 amino acids. The full variable domain, rest sourced from reference TRBV12-5 and TRBJ2-3, is DARVTQTPRHKVTEMGQEVTMRCQPILGHNTVFWYRQTMMQGLELLAYFRNRAPLDDSGMPKDRFSAEMPDATLATLKIQPSEPRDSAVYFCASGPGLGGTDTQYFGPGTRLTVL.